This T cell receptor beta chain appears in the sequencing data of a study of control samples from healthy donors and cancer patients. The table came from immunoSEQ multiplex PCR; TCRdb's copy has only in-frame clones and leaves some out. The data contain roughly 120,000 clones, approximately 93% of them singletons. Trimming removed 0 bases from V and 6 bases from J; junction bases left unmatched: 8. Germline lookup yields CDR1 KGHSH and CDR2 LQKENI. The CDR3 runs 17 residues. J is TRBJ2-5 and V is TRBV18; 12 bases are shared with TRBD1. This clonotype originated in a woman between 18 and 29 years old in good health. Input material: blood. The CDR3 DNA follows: TGTGCCAGCTCACCACCCCAAGGGACAGGGGGCGGCAAGACCCAGTACTTC. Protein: CASSPPQGTGGGKTQYF. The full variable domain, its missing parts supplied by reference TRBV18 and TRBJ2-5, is NAGVMQNPRHLVRRRGQEARLRCSPMKGHSHVYWYRQLPEEGLKFMVYLQKENIIDESGMPKERFSAEFPKEGPSILRIQQVVRGDSAAYFCASSPPQGTGGGKTQYFGPGTRLLVL.